The rows below give T cell receptor beta chains drawn from one sample of a study of shared clonotypes between healthy human individuals. Clones were read by immunoSEQ multiplex PCR, and TCRdb kept only the in-frame ones, dropping some. The repertoire holds over 1.4 million clones, with approximately 96% as singletons. The sample was naive CD4+ T cells sorted from blood. The receptors were sampled from a man aged 25 to 45 in good health. Each CDR3 is given with its conserved first and last residue. The D gene is left open where the match is weak. The size of a clone is reported for some rows only, either as once, few or many, or as a class for expanded clones.

>TRBJ1-1|NA|NA|TRBV9
CASSAVTSGAEAFF
TGTGCCAGCAGCGCCGTGACATCTGGCGCTGAAGCTTTCTTT
>TRBJ2-1|TRBD2|NA|TRBV9
CASSARLAGAGSMGEQFF
TGTGCCAGCAGCGCGAGACTAGCGGGAGCGGGGTCGATGGGTGAGCAGTTCTTC
>TRBJ1-4|NA|NA|TRBV19
CANDVGGQGNEKLFF
TGTGCCAACGATGTGGGAGGGCAGGGTAACGAAAAACTGTTTTTT
>TRBJ2-7|NA|NA|TRBV5-1
CASRLTTGSYEQYF
TGCGCCAGCCGACTAACGACAGGCTCCTACGAGCAGTACTTC
>TRBJ2-2|NA|NA|TRBV19
CASSTRLGDGELFF
TGTGCCAGTAGTACCCGTCTTGGGGACGGGGAGCTGTTTTTT
>TRBJ2-5|NA|NA|TRBV28
CASSRWTRVGQYF
TGTGCCAGCAGTCGATGGACCCGCGTAGGCCAGTACTTC
>TRBJ1-2|TRBD1|once|TRBV5-1
CASSPWTGGPCTF
TGCGCCAGCAGCCCCTGGACAGGGGGCCCCTGCACCTTC
>TRBJ2-5|NA|NA|TRBV18
CASSPPPAGETQYF
TGTGCCAGCTCACCACCCCCCGCCGGAGAGACCCAGTACTTC
>TRBJ2-7|NA|NA|TRBV6-5
CASSSGGRNYEQYF
TGTGCCAGCAGCTCCGGTGGTAGAAACTACGAGCAGTACTTC
>TRBJ2-1|NA|once|TRBV29-1
CSAGGGGARNEQFF
TGCAGCGCGGGGGGAGGGGGCGCTAGAAATGAGCAGTTCTTC
>TRBJ2-5|NA|NA|TRBV6-1
CATTRAETQYF
TGTGCCACCACCCGAGCAGAGACCCAGTACTTC
>TRBJ1-5|NA|NA|TRBV30
CAWRQGLSNQPQHF
TGTGCCTGGAGGCAAGGACTGAGCAATCAGCCCCAGCATTTT
>TRBJ2-5|NA|NA|TRBV11-2
CASSLISGRETQYF
TGTGCCAGCAGCTTAATATCGGGGCGGGAGACCCAGTACTTC
>TRBJ2-3|NA|NA|TRBV10-3
CAISGKRLSTDTQYF
TGTGCCATCAGTGGGAAGCGGCTGTCCACAGATACGCAGTATTTT
>TRBJ2-5|NA|NA|TRBV6-5
CASSYAGLQETQYF
TGTGCCAGCAGTTACGCCGGGCTTCAAGAGACCCAGTACTTC
>TRBJ2-3|NA|NA|TRBV18
CASSLTGISTDTQYF
TGTGCCAGCTCCCTAACAGGGATCAGCACAGATACGCAGTATTTT
>TRBJ2-1|TRBD2|NA|TRBV5-4
CASSNRLAYYNEQFF
TGTGCCAGCAGCAATAGACTAGCGTATTACAATGAGCAGTTCTTC
>TRBJ2-4|NA|once|TRBV6-1
CASTSEGGNIQYF
TGTGCCAGCACCTCCGAGGGGGGAAACATTCAGTACTTC
>TRBJ2-5|TRBD2|NA|TRBV9
CASSGSPSGRAFRAETQYF
TGTGCCAGCAGCGGATCGCCTAGCGGGAGGGCCTTCAGAGCGGAGACCCAGTACTTC
>TRBJ2-1|TRBD2|NA|TRBV18
CASSPASGRQLYNEQFF
TGTGCCAGCTCACCGGCTAGCGGGAGGCAACTATACAATGAGCAGTTCTTC
>TRBJ2-7|NA|NA|TRBV11-2
CASSLSSAYEQYF
TGTGCCAGCAGCTTATCATCGGCCTACGAGCAGTACTTC
>TRBJ2-7|NA|NA|TRBV27
CASSFGRRFSYEQYF
TGTGCCAGCAGTTTCGGACGGAGATTTAGCTACGAGCAGTACTTC
>TRBJ2-2|TRBD1|once|TRBV7-6
CASSLRTGGTGELFF
TGTGCCAGCAGCCTACGGACAGGGGGCACCGGGGAGCTGTTTTTT
>TRBJ1-4|NA|NA|TRBV5-1
CASSLAGQAREKLFF
TGCGCCAGCAGCTTGGCCGGGCAGGCTCGGGAAAAACTGTTTTTT
>TRBJ2-7|TRBD1|NA|TRBV7-2
CASRTGTGGSEQYF
TGTGCCAGCAGGACCGGGACAGGGGGATCCGAGCAGTACTTC
>TRBJ1-1|NA|NA|TRBV11-1
CASSFSWNTEAFF
TGTGCCAGCAGTTTCTCCTGGAACACTGAAGCTTTCTTT
>TRBJ2-1|TRBD2|NA|TRBV5-6
CASSLGSGRARNEQFF
TGTGCCAGCAGCTTGGGGTCGGGGAGGGCGCGGAATGAGCAGTTCTTC
>TRBJ2-5|TRBD2|NA|TRBV7-9
CASSLTSSGLETQYF
TGTGCCAGCAGCTTAACCAGTAGCGGGTTGGAGACCCAGTACTTC
>TRBJ2-1|TRBD2|NA|TRBV2
CASSGGSGWGYNEQFF
TGTGCCAGCAGTGGTGGTAGCGGGTGGGGGTACAATGAGCAGTTCTTC
>TRBJ2-1|NA|NA|TRBV20-1
CSAGIFNEQFF
TGCAGTGCGGGAATATTCAATGAGCAGTTCTTC
>TRBJ2-5|TRBD1|NA|TRBV6-1
CASRRDRGHVETQYF
TGTGCCAGCAGGAGGGACAGGGGGCACGTGGAGACCCAGTACTTC
>TRBJ2-1|TRBD2|once|TRBV29-1
CSVHSGGSYNEQFF
TGCAGCGTTCATAGCGGGGGCTCCTACAATGAGCAGTTCTTC
>TRBJ1-4|NA|NA|TRBV28
CASSLYRAGTNEKLFF
TGTGCCAGCAGTCTCTACAGGGCTGGCACTAATGAAAAACTGTTTTTT
>TRBJ2-7|TRBD2|NA|TRBV9
CASSPQDSGKPYEQYF
TGTGCCAGCAGCCCCCAGGATAGCGGGAAGCCCTACGAGCAGTACTTC
>TRBJ1-4|NA|NA|TRBV2
CASSETSGAGSEKLFF
TGTGCCAGCAGTGAAACCTCCGGGGCGGGAAGTGAAAAACTGTTTTTT
>TRBJ2-7|NA|NA|TRBV7-2
CASSLDGGSYEQYF
TGTGCCAGCAGCTTAGATGGGGGGTCGTACGAGCAGTACTTC
>TRBJ2-3|NA|NA|TRBV7-2
CASSLQRTSTDTQYF
TGTGCCAGCAGCTTACAGCGAACTAGCACAGATACGCAGTATTTT
>TRBJ2-7|NA|NA|TRBV7-9
CASSLGIGQHIFYEQYF
TGTGCCAGCAGCTTAGGGATAGGACAGCATATTTTCTACGAGCAGTACTTC
>TRBJ2-2|NA|NA|TRBV5-1
CASSFSTSSTGELFF
TGCGCCAGCAGCTTCTCAACCTCGAGCACCGGGGAGCTGTTTTTT
>TRBJ1-1|NA|NA|TRBV11-2
CASSLDWGIPEAFF
TGTGCCAGCAGCTTAGATTGGGGGATCCCTGAAGCTTTCTTT
>TRBJ1-5|NA|NA|TRBV23-1
CASSLGLTGHQPQHF
TGCGCCAGCAGTCTAGGCCTGACAGGACATCAGCCCCAGCATTTT
>TRBJ2-7|NA|NA|TRBV5-1
CASSKQTGAPYEQYF
TGCGCCAGCAGCAAACAAACCGGGGCCCCCTACGAGCAGTACTTC
>TRBJ2-5|NA|NA|TRBV6-1
CASRMGSDQETQYF
TGTGCCAGCAGGATGGGCAGCGACCAAGAGACCCAGTACTTC
>TRBJ2-6|NA|NA|TRBV2
CASSANSGANVLTF
TGTGCCAGCAGTGCCAATTCTGGGGCCAACGTCCTGACTTTC
>TRBJ2-7|TRBD1|NA|TRBV19
CASAHRGSYEQYF
TGTGCCAGTGCTCACAGGGGATCCTACGAGCAGTACTTC
>TRBJ2-7|NA|NA|TRBV29-1
CSVASPYEQYF
TGCAGCGTTGCGTCTCCATACGAGCAGTACTTC
>TRBJ2-5|NA|NA|TRBV11-2
CASSLDGGGETQYF
TGTGCCAGCAGCTTAGACGGGGGCGGAGAGACCCAGTACTTC
>TRBJ2-3|NA|once|TRBV5-4
CASSLVFGTSVDTQYF
TGTGCCAGCAGCTTGGTCTTCGGGACCTCCGTAGATACGCAGTATTTT
>TRBJ2-3|TRBD2|NA|TRBV7-2
CASSLMGRASIYTDTQYF
TGTGCCAGCAGCTTAATGGGGAGGGCCTCTATTTACACAGATACGCAGTATTTT
>TRBJ2-1|TRBD1|once|TRBV19
CASSLSGQGKEYYNEQFF
TGTGCCAGTAGTCTCTCGGGACAGGGGAAAGAGTACTACAATGAGCAGTTCTTC
>TRBJ2-1|NA|NA|TRBV30
CAWSASNNEQFF
TGTGCCTGGAGTGCCTCGAACAATGAGCAGTTCTTC
>TRBJ2-7|NA|NA|TRBV2
CASSRDTQIRGYF
TGTGCCAGCAGTCGGGACACCCAAATCCGAGGGTACTTC
>TRBJ2-2|NA|NA|TRBV18
CASSPDMSGELFF
TGTGCCAGCTCACCCGACATGTCCGGGGAGCTGTTTTTT
>TRBJ2-3|NA|NA|TRBV5-1
CASSIGQPITDTQYF
TGCGCCAGCAGCATCGGACAGCCGATCACAGATACGCAGTATTTT
>TRBJ2-2|TRBD2|NA|TRBV7-8
CASSFKREVTGELFF
TGTGCCAGCAGTTTCAAACGGGAGGTGACCGGGGAGCTGTTTTTT
>TRBJ2-7|TRBD1|NA|TRBV15
CATSRDPTGRIYEQYF
TGTGCCACCAGCAGAGATCCGACAGGGAGAATCTACGAGCAGTACTTC
>TRBJ2-1|NA|NA|TRBV7-2
CASSLRLVGSVFLNEQFF
TGTGCCAGCAGCTTACGGTTGGTCGGGAGTGTTTTCCTTAATGAGCAGTTCTTC
>TRBJ2-5|NA|NA|TRBV9
CASSSGQMETQYF
TGTGCCAGCAGCTCTGGACAGATGGAGACCCAGTACTTC
>TRBJ1-1|TRBD1|NA|TRBV7-6
CASSVTGGGGTEAFF
TGTGCCAGCAGCGTGACAGGGGGCGGGGGGACTGAAGCTTTCTTT